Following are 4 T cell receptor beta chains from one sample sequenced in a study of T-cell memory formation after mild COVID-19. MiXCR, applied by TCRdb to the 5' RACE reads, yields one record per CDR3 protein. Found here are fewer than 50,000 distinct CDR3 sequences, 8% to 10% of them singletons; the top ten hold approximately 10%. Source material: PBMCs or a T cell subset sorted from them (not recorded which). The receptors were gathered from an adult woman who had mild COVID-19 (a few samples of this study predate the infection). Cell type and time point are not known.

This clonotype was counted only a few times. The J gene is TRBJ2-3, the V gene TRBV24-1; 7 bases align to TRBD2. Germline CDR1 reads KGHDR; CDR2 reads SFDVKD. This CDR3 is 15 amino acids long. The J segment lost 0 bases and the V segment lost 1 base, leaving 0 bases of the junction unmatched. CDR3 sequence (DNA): TGTGCCACCAGTGATTTAGCGGGGAGCACAGATACGCAGTATTTT. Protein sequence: CATSDLAGSTDTQYF.

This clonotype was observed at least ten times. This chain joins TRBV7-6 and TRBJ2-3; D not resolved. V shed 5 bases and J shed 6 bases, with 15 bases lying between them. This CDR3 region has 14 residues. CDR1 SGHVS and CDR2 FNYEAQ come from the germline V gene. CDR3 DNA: TGTGCCAGCAGCCCGATGGGCCCGCCGGATACGCAGTATTTT. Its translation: CASSPMGPPDTQYF.

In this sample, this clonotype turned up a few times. CDR3 sequence (DNA): TGTGCCAGCAGCCGACTAGCGGGGGTCCAAGAGACCCAGTACTTC. Its translation is CASSRLAGVQETQYF. V is TRBV7-2 and J is TRBJ2-5; TRBD2 aligns across 12 bases. Germline V gives CDR1 SGHTA, CDR2 FQGNSA. With 5 bases clipped from V and 1 base from J, the junction kept 2 bases outside the gene matches. The CDR3 extends over 15 amino acids.

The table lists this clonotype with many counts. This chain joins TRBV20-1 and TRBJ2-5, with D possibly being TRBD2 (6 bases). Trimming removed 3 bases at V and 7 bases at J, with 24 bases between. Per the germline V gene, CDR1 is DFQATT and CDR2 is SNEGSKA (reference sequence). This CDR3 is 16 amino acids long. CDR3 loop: CSASYSGPLRYPTQYF. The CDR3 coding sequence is TGCAGTGCTAGCTATAGCGGCCCATTAAGATACCCGACCCAGTACTTC.